This passage covers 21 T cell receptor beta chains from one sample sequenced in a study of spatial heterogeneity in lung cancer. TCRdb fed the 5' RACE reads into MiXCR, producing one record per CDR3 protein. The sample holds around 48,000 distinct CDR3 sequences, approximately 5.3% seen once. The time point is: sample taken at primary tumor resection. Whole RNA, isolated from tumor, nontumor lung or frozen PBMC, was sequenced without prior sorting. Sequenced material: PBMCs, taken at surgery. Receptors were obtained from a male donor with early-stage non-small cell lung cancer.

Ten or more counts support this clonotype. The CDR3 nucleotides are TGTGCCAGCAGTTACTCGTGGGCAGATACGCAGTATTTT. Protein: CASSYSWADTQYF. The gene calls are TRBV6-6 and TRBJ2-3, with no clear D. The length of the CDR3 is 13 residues. Germline V gene sequence: CDR1 MNHNY, CDR2 SVGAGI (reference sequence). Trimming cost V 0 bases and J 4 bases, with 5 bases left between them.

This clonotype was picked up many times. The CDR3 is CASSLTQITGELFF. The CDR3 nucleotides are TGCGCCAGCAGCTTGACACAGATCACCGGGGAGCTGTTTTTT. This sequence joins TRBV5-1 and TRBJ2-2; D ambiguous. The CDR3 contains 14 residues. Looked up from germline, CDR1 is SGHRS and CDR2 is YFSETQ. Trimming shortened V by 1 base and J by 4 bases, and 8 bases separated the two germline ends.

The table lists this clonotype with many counts. The genes are TRBV11-2 and TRBJ2-1; TRBD2 is a possible D gene (5 bases). This CDR3 is built from 14 residues. CDR1 and CDR2 from the germline V gene are SGHAT and FQNNGV. V was trimmed by 4 bases and J by 4 bases, leaving 11 bases between them. The DNA for the CDR3 is TGTGCCAGCAGCTATCGGACTGAATACAATGAGCAGTTCTTC. Translation gives CASSYRTEYNEQFF.

This clonotype showed up many times. The chain recombines TRBV24-1 with TRBJ2-1; possibly TRBD2 for D (6 bases). The CDR3 sequence is 14 residues long. In germline, CDR1 is KGHDR, CDR2 SFDVKD. Trimming removed 3 bases from V and 4 bases from J, with 9 bases in between. The chain's CDR3 is CATSDTGAYNEQFF. CDR3 in DNA: TGTGCCACCAGTGATACGGGAGCGTACAATGAGCAGTTCTTC.

This clonotype was seen a few times. The chain couples TRBV3-1 to TRBJ1-6; D ambiguous. With 1 base removed from V and 10 bases from J, the gap between germline ends came to 11 bases. From germline, CDR1 is LGHDT and CDR2 YNNKEL (reference sequence). The length of the CDR3 is 14 residues. The CDR3 nucleotides read TGTGCCAGCAGCCAAGGTGGAGCGGGCTCACCCCTCCACTTT. Its translation is CASSQGGAGSPLHF.

This clonotype was counted many times. DNA for the CDR3: TGTGCCAGCAGCTTACTTGAGGGGACAGGCGAGCAGTACTTC. This translates into CASSLLEGTGEQYF. V is TRBV7-6 and J is TRBJ2-7, with 8 bases aligning to TRBD1. With V trimmed by 2 bases and J by 6 bases, 6 bases remained unmatched. Germline lookup yields CDR1 SGHVS and CDR2 FNYEAQ. The CDR3 contains 14 residues.

This clonotype was picked up a small number of times. This chain connects TRBV20-1 to TRBJ1-6; perhaps TRBD1 as D (5 bases). CDR1 is DFQATT, CDR2 SNEGSKA, per germline (reference sequence). V gave up 1 base and J gave up 8 bases, with 18 bases separating them. The CDR3 is made up of 16 amino acids. As DNA, the CDR3 is TGCAGTGCTAGAGTCCTACCGGGCTCACAGGATTCACCCCTCCACTTT. Translation: CSARVLPGSQDSPLHF.

This clonotype was observed at least ten times. The rearrangement joins TRBV5-6 to TRBJ2-3; D is unclear. Trimming removed 1 base from V and 0 bases from J, with 9 bases in between. The CDR3 consists of 15 residues. Germline-derived CDR1 and CDR2 are SGHDT and YYEEEE. The CDR3 spells CASSLRWGSTDTQYF. CDR3 nucleotides: TGTGCCAGCAGCTTGCGTTGGGGTAGCACAGATACGCAGTATTTT.

V is TRBV5-4 and J is TRBJ2-1; 11 nucleotides align to TRBD2. This CDR3 region has 16 residues. The germline CDR1 and CDR2 sequences are SGHNT and YYREEE (reference sequence). V shed 3 bases, J shed 0 bases, and the junction held 2 bases outside the gene matches. CDR3 coding DNA: TGTGCCAGCAGCTCAACTAGCGGGAGCTCCTACAATGAGCAGTTCTTC. Encoded protein: CASSSTSGSSYNEQFF.

The sample holds many counts of this clonotype. The chain joins TRBV7-2 to TRBJ1-1; 8 positions agree with TRBD1. The CDR3 loop spans 15 amino acids. The V gene end was trimmed by 4 bases and the J gene end by 2 bases; junction bases not matched to a gene: 6. In germline, CDR1 is SGHTA, CDR2 FQGNSA. The CDR3 DNA reads as TGTGCCAGCAGCTCCCCCGCAGGGGGCAACACTGAAGCTTTCTTT. Amino acid sequence: CASSSPAGGNTEAFF.

This clonotype was found many times. V is TRBV5-1 and J is TRBJ1-5, with TRBD1 as a possible D gene (6 bases). Germline CDR1 and CDR2: SGHRS and YFSETQ. The CDR3 contains 14 residues. V was shortened by 3 bases and J by 7 bases, with 14 bases between the two germline ends. The CDR3: CASSWVQGGQPQHF. The CDR3 region has the DNA TGCGCCAGCAGCTGGGTACAGGGAGGACAGCCCCAGCATTTT. Complete variable domain (other parts from reference TRBV5-1 and TRBJ1-5): KAGVTQTPRYLIKTRGQQVTLSCSPISGHRSVSWYQQTPGQGLQFLFEYFSETQRNKGNFPGRFSGRQFSNSRSEMNVSTLELGDSALYLCASSWVQGGQPQHFGDGTRLSIL.

This clonotype was observed at least ten times. One junction end disagrees with the germline gene, perhaps due to a read error. The rearrangement uses TRBV10-3 and TRBJ2-5; 8 bases fit TRBD2. This CDR3 has 15 amino acids. Germline V lookup: CDR1 ENHRY, CDR2 SYGVKD. The CDR3 region has the DNA TGTGCCATCGGTGAACTCCCCGCGGGAGGCCAGACCCAGTACTTC. Protein: CAIGELPAGGQTQYF.

There are many counts of this clonotype. This sequence joins TRBV28 and TRBJ1-1; D gene ambiguous. Germline CDR1 is MDHEN and CDR2 is SYDVKM. V lost 7 bases to trimming and J lost 0 bases, with 18 bases between them. The CDR3 is 16 residues long. The CDR3 spells CASNSDREGMNTEAFF. The CDR3, as DNA: TGTGCCAGCAATTCGGATCGGGAGGGAATGAACACTGAAGCTTTCTTT.

This clonotype showed up many times. The rearrangement links TRBV2 to TRBJ2-5; either TRBD1 or TRBD2 may supply D (5 bases each). Trimming cost V 6 bases and J 3 bases, with 14 bases left between them. The CDR3 totals 14 residues. In germline, CDR1 is SNHLY, CDR2 FYNNEI. For the CDR3, the DNA is TGTGCCAGCAGCGGGACCACGCGTGAAGAGACCCAGTACTTC. Its protein product is CASSGTTREETQYF.

This clonotype was observed at least ten times. The chain combines TRBV27 with TRBJ2-1, with 13 positions matching TRBD2. Germline loops: CDR1 MNHEY, CDR2 SMNVEV (reference sequence). The CDR3 has 17 amino acids. J was trimmed by 3 bases and V by 5 bases; bases with no gene match: 7. CDR3 in amino acids: CASSRGTSGNFYNEQFF. The CDR3 DNA reads as TGTGCCAGCAGTCGCGGGACTAGCGGGAACTTCTACAATGAGCAGTTCTTC.

This clonotype was detected many times. V gene TRBV20-1 combines with J gene TRBJ2-7, with 8 bases identical to TRBD2. The CDR3 length is 15 residues. V lost 3 bases and J lost 0; bases outside the gene matches: 7. Germline loops: CDR1 DFQATT, CDR2 SNEGSKA (reference sequence). The CDR3 region is CSARRGSGTSYEQYF. As DNA, the CDR3 is TGCAGTGCTAGGCGAGGTAGCGGGACCTCCTACGAGCAGTACTTC.

This clonotype has only a few counts. The gene calls are TRBV2 and TRBJ2-1, with 9 bases identical to TRBD1. In germline, CDR1 is SNHLY, CDR2 FYNNEI. This CDR3 is built from 14 residues. The junction had 2 bases not matched to a gene; V was cut back by 7 bases and J by 1 base. The CDR3 DNA sequence: TGTGCCAGCAAGGGGACAGGGTCCTACAATGAGCAGTTCTTC. It specifies CASKGTGSYNEQFF.

This clonotype was counted ten times or more. V gene TRBV7-6 combines with J gene TRBJ2-7; 12 bases agree with TRBD2. CDR1 and CDR2 (germline): SGHVS, FNYEAQ. The CDR3 has 17 residues. With 5 bases clipped from V and 1 base from J, the junction kept 9 bases outside the gene matches. The CDR3 nucleotides read TGTGCCAGCAGCCCCCCGGGTACTAGCGGGAGGTCCTACGAGCAGTACTTC. This gives the protein CASSPPGTSGRSYEQYF.

This clonotype was seen at least ten times. The chain is built from TRBV28 and TRBJ1-5, with D tentatively TRBD1 (6 bases). CDR1 is MDHEN, CDR2 SYDVKM, per germline. The CDR3 spans 11 residues. CDR3 bases: TGTGCAGTAAGGGGGGATCAGCCCCAGCATTTT. As protein: CAVRGDQPQHF.

This clonotype was seen a few times. The chain joins TRBV6-2 or TRBV6-3 to TRBJ2-2; D is undetermined. CDR1 and CDR2 from the germline V gene are MNHEY and SVGEGT. The V and J ends lost 0 bases and 8 bases respectively, with 7 bases between them. CDR3 length: 13 residues. The CDR3 nucleotides are TGTGCCAGCAGTTACTCGTACGGGGGGGAGCTGTTTTTT. Amino acid sequence: CASSYSYGGELFF.

This clonotype was seen ten or more times. CDR3 protein: CASSPGSGFPYNEQFF. CDR3 DNA: TGTGCCAGCAGCCCAGGGTCGGGTTTTCCCTACAATGAGCAGTTCTTC. This rearrangement joins TRBV7-2 to TRBJ2-1; possibly TRBD1 for D (5 bases). The CDR3 is made up of 16 amino acids. With 5 bases removed from V and 2 bases from J, the gap between germline ends came to 16 bases. Germline CDR1 and CDR2: SGHTA and FQGNSA.